This entry concerns a single TCR beta chain. Per germline, CDR1 SGHTA and CDR2 FQGNSA. V lost 2 bases and J lost 1, with 11 bases in between. The CDR3 spans 16 residues. The entry originates in a study of blood T cell repertoires in COVID-19. About the study: Collection of acute and convalescent COVID-19 samples took place in the United States, Italy and Spain. The analysed material was cDNA or gDNA that came from T cells, B-cell-depleted T cells, or PBMCs.

Original data processing: Nucleated cell counts were estimated from reference gene primer amplification. Repertoires were generated with immunoSEQ multiplex PCR, while TCRdb's copy carries only in-frame clones and drops some. Clone size and V and J calls were adopted from that table, with D and trimming inferred from the DNA. The repertoire has 55,000 to 65,000 clones, approximately 90% of them found once; the top ten carry around a tenth. Specimen: peripheral blood. The chain recombines TRBV7-2 with TRBJ2-2; no definite D call. This TCR derives from a human donor with acute or convalescent COVID-19. The donor label of this sample is uncertain. CDR3 residues: CASSLRSQMNTGELFF. The DNA for the CDR3 is TGTGCCAGCAGCTTACGCAGTCAGATGAACACCGGGGAGCTGTTTTTT.